One sample yielded the 21 T cell receptor beta chains listed below, sequenced in a study of T-cell reconstitution after alpha-beta-depleted transplantation in children. Using unique molecular identifiers, the investigators prepared the TCRbeta library. Using its own MiXCR run on the PCR reads, TCRdb lists one record per CDR3 protein. The sample carries over 450,000 distinct CDR3 sequences, about 10% recorded once. This material consisted of PBMCs, taken before TCRalphabeta/CD19-depleted stem cell transplant. These receptors were taken from a child aged 2-15 years with inherited bone marrow failure, due to receive a stem cell transplant.

The genes are TRBV27 and TRBJ2-3; tentatively, D is TRBD1 (6 bases). Germline CDR1 and CDR2: MNHEY and SMNVEV (reference sequence). The V gene lost 8 bases and the J gene lost 3 bases, with 12 bases spanning the gap. The CDR3 length is 13 residues. This CDR3 is CASGQFKTDTQYF. CDR3 in DNA: TGTGCCAGCGGACAGTTTAAGACAGATACGCAGTATTTT.

This clonotype has ten or more counts. V and J are TRBV30 and TRBJ1-2; no definite D call. The CDR3 totals 13 residues. The V end was cut by 0 bases, the J end by 8 bases, with 13 bases between. Germline V gives CDR1 GTSNPN, CDR2 SVGIG (reference sequence). The chain's CDR3 is CAWSVGGSRGYTF. For the CDR3, the DNA is TGTGCCTGGAGTGTTGGTGGGTCTAGAGGCTACACCTTC.

This clonotype was seen at least ten times. The chain links TRBV10-1 to TRBJ2-3; D is perhaps TRBD2 (6 bases). The CDR3 loop spans 15 amino acids. Trimming left V 3 bases short and J 0 bases short, with 10 bases between. Germline V gene sequence: CDR1 WNHNN, CDR2 SYGVQD (reference sequence). The CDR3 nucleotides read TGCGCCAGCAGTGACGGCGGGACTAGCACAGATACGCAGTATTTT. Its protein product is CASSDGGTSTDTQYF.

This chain connects TRBV4-1 to TRBJ2-7; no clear D gene. The CDR3 is 15 amino acids. Germline values: CDR1 MGHRA, CDR2 YSYEKL. V was pared by 4 bases and J by 0 bases, with 13 bases between. The CDR3 coding sequence is TGCGCCAGCAGCCTTGTATTGAGGAACTCCTACGAGCAGTACTTC. It specifies CASSLVLRNSYEQYF.

This clonotype was detected ten times or more. This chain joins TRBV5-1 and TRBJ2-7; 8 positions match TRBD1. V lost 4 bases and J lost 7; bases outside the gene matches: 10. The CDR3 has 14 residues. Germline CDR1 reads SGHRS; CDR2 reads YFSETQ. The CDR3 DNA sequence: TGCGCCAGCAGCAGACAGGGGTGGCTTGCTGAGCAGTACTTC. Translation: CASSRQGWLAEQYF.

On this clonotype: Its ends do not fully match the called genes, so a read error is possible. This sequence joins TRBV5-1 and TRBJ2-3; 7 nucleotides agree with TRBD2. CDR1 SGHRS and CDR2 YFSETQ come from the germline V gene. CDR3 length equals 14 residues. The CDR3 spells CANSLSGGTDTQYF. The CDR3 DNA reads TGCGCCAACAGCTTGTCGGGAGGAACAGATACGCAGTATTTT. The full variable domain, with the rest looked up from reference TRBV5-1 and TRBJ2-3, is KAGVTQTPRYLIKTRGQQVTLSCSPISGHRSVSWYQQTPGQGLQFLFEYFSETQRNKGNFPGRFSGRQFSNSRSEMNVSTLELGDSALYLCANSLSGGTDTQYFGPGTRLTVL.

The gene calls are TRBV29-1 and TRBJ2-1, with 9 bases identical to TRBD1. The CDR3 is made up of 13 amino acids. In germline, CDR1 is SQVTM, CDR2 ANQGSEA. V lost 7 bases to trimming and J lost 7 bases; unmatched junction nucleotides: 8. This CDR3 reads CSARGTGKNEQFF. CDR3 coding DNA: TGCAGCGCCCGGGGGACAGGGAAGAATGAGCAGTTCTTC.

This clonotype was found many times. CDR3 region: CASSPRTGNNQPQHF. The CDR3 nucleotides are TGTGCCAGCAGCCCCCGGACAGGGAACAATCAGCCCCAGCATTTT. The chain employs TRBV7-6 and TRBJ1-5; 8 bases align to TRBD1. V dropped 5 bases and J dropped 3; count of bases not matched to a gene: 6. Germline CDR1 reads SGHVS; CDR2 reads FNYEAQ. This CDR3 is 15 amino acids long.

With respect to this clonotype: A read error may be the cause here, since a much bigger clone is one base away. CDR3 bases: TGTACCAGCAGCTTAGTTCAGGGGTCCAATGAGCAGTTCTTC. It translates to CTSSLVQGSNEQFF. This chain links TRBV11-2 with TRBJ2-1, with D perhaps TRBD1 (6 bases). Germline lookup yields CDR1 SGHAT and CDR2 FQNNGV. The CDR3 covers 14 residues.

In this sample, this clonotype turned up many times. The V gene is TRBV6-1, the J gene TRBJ1-5; D remains unclear. Trimming removed 5 bases from V and 5 bases from J, with 16 bases in between. The germline gives CDR1 MNHNS, CDR2 SASEGT. The CDR3 runs to 15 residues. The chain's CDR3 is CASSRRLPEDQPQHF. CDR3 coding DNA: TGTGCCAGCAGTCGGAGACTGCCTGAAGATCAGCCCCAGCATTTT.

There are many counts of this clonotype. The CDR3 DNA is TGCGCCAGCAGCTGGAGAAACACCGGGAGCTCAACCCCGGGGCCCCAGCATTTT. Amino acid sequence: CASSWRNTGSSTPGPQHF. V gene TRBV5-1 combines with J gene TRBJ1-5; D is unclear. The germline V and J ends were trimmed by 3 bases and 9 bases, with 28 bases remaining between them. This CDR3 region has 18 residues. The V gene's germline CDR1 is SGHRS and CDR2 YFSETQ.

In regard to this clonotype: The CDR3 end shows no conserved phenylalanine or tryptophan, and so a read error is likely. This sequence joins TRBV4-3 and TRBJ1-2; TRBD1 agrees at 8 bases. Trimming cost V 1 base and J 8 bases; bases outside gene matches: 3. CDR1 and CDR2 from the germline V gene are LGHNA and YSLEER. The CDR3 runs 13 residues. CDR3 residues: CASSQGTGLGYTS. The CDR3 DNA sequence: TGCGCCAGCAGCCAAGGGACAGGGTTAGGCTACACCTCC.

The gene calls are TRBV7-6 and TRBJ1-1; D possibly corresponds to TRBD1 (5 bases). Per germline, CDR1 SGHVS and CDR2 FNYEAQ. V was clipped by 5 bases and J by 3 bases, with 10 bases between them. The CDR3 consists of 13 residues. The CDR3 here is CASSLAGHTEAFF. The CDR3 bases are TGTGCCAGCAGCCTCGCAGGGCACACTGAAGCTTTCTTT.

Remarks on this clonotype: This may be a read error: a much more frequent sequence differs by one nucleotide. The chain has TRBV3-1 and TRBJ1-6; D is ambiguous. Germline V gives CDR1 LGHDT, CDR2 YNNKEL (reference sequence). The CDR3 is 13 amino acids. V lost 4 bases to trimming and J lost 14 bases, with 15 bases between them. The CDR3 nucleotides are TGTGCCAGCAGCCTACTAAGAGATTGGTCCCTCCACTTT. Encoded protein: CASSLLRDWSLHF.

This clonotype has ten or more counts. The V call is TRBV7-8, the J call TRBJ2-1; D not certain. Trimming left V 7 bases short and J 9 bases short, with 16 bases between. Germline CDR1 reads SGHVS; CDR2 reads FQNEAQ. CDR3 size: 13 residues. The CDR3 DNA follows: TGTGCCAGCACCCTAGTGGCGTTGTCTGAGCAGTTCTTC. It is translated as CASTLVALSEQFF.

In this sample, this clonotype turned up many times. V and J are TRBV5-1 and TRBJ2-5; D possibly matches TRBD1 or TRBD2 (5 bases each). From germline, CDR1 is SGHRS and CDR2 YFSETQ. V was trimmed by 0 bases and J by 4 bases, leaving 19 bases between them. CDR3 length equals 17 residues. The CDR3 nucleotides are TGCGCCAGCAGCTTGGCCTTTAGGGGACCATCTGGAGAGACCCAGTACTTC. Its translation is CASSLAFRGPSGETQYF.

This clonotype showed up just a few times. V and J are TRBV5-6 and TRBJ2-5; TRBD2 is a possible D gene (5 bases). Per the germline V gene, CDR1 is SGHDT and CDR2 is YYEEEE. The CDR3 is 15 amino acids. Trimming cost V 2 bases and J 4 bases, with 15 bases left between them. The CDR3 DNA is TGTGCCAGCAGCTTAACCGAGGGCCTAAGAGAGACCCAGTACTTC. Amino acid sequence: CASSLTEGLRETQYF.

Only a few counts were recorded for this clonotype. The CDR3 loop is CASSFEGEVPDTQYF. The CDR3 DNA is TGTGCCAGCAGCTTTGAGGGAGAAGTACCAGATACGCAGTATTTT. The chain has TRBV7-2 and TRBJ2-3; tentatively, D is TRBD2 (5 bases). There are 15 residues in the CDR3. Trimming removed 3 bases at V and 4 bases at J, with 14 bases between. Germline V CDR1 and CDR2: SGHTA, FQGNSA.

This clonotype was observed at least ten times. This chain joins TRBV27 and TRBJ2-7; D not resolved. V was pared by 0 bases and J by 0 bases, with 12 bases between. In germline, CDR1 is MNHEY, CDR2 SMNVEV (reference sequence). The CDR3 is made up of 16 amino acids. DNA of the CDR3: TGTGCCAGCAGTTTATCTGGAAGGCTGATCTCCTACGAGCAGTACTTC. Its translation: CASSLSGRLISYEQYF.

Only a few counts were recorded for this clonotype. The V and J genes are TRBV12-3 or TRBV12-4 and TRBJ2-7; 7 positions match TRBD1. Germline trimming cut 9 bases from V and 0 bases from J; bases unmatched to any gene: 5. CDR3 length: 13 amino acids. CDR3: CASRGPSSYEQYF. CDR3 nucleotide sequence: TGTGCCAGTAGGGGGCCGAGCTCCTACGAGCAGTACTTC.

This clonotype is judged medium-sized. The rearrangement uses TRBV5-6 and TRBJ2-2; tentative D call: TRBD2 (6 bases). In germline, CDR1 is SGHDT, CDR2 YYEEEE. V was cut by 1 base and J by 4 bases, with 11 bases left in between. This CDR3 is built from 15 residues. The CDR3, as DNA: TGTGCCAGCAGCTTGTATGGGGGAGGCACCGGGGAGCTGTTTTTT. Translated, it gives CASSLYGGGTGELFF.